This T cell receptor beta chain appears in the sequencing data of a study of CXCR3-negative and CXCR3-positive naive CD8 T cells (dated by TCRdb to about 2019). Turning to the overall study: In total, roughly 150 million TRB reads were obtained, or roughly 1.5 +/- 0.3 million reads per library. For the TRBV-TRBJ cluster analysis, the naive subsets came from roughly 5 donors, while the memory cells came from 3 donors. Diversity and physicochemical repertoire analyses covered approximately 10 donors pooled from two independent experiments.

Results the study describes overall, beyond this receptor: TRB CDR3s from CXCR3-positive naive cells showed higher hydrophobicity (lower Kidera factor 4), lower energy, and higher strength and volume indices than CXCR3-negative naive cells. Within the same donor, TRBV-TRBJ usage looked similar between naive CXCR3-negative and CXCR3-positive cells, but memory cells had distinct patterns. Comparably high repertoire diversity was found in both naive subsets, whereas much lower repertoire diversity was found in memory CD8+ T cells. Because surface CD5, which is linked to self-reactivity in mice, was comparable between the naive subsets, TCR interaction strength was also inferred from TRB CDR3 physicochemical properties. Freshly isolated PBMCs were used for most assays because CXCR3 expression went down partially after cryopreservation.

About this clonotype: Its antigen specificity is not known.

The sample was run on a NextSeq 550. The Human TCR Profiling Kit (MiLaboratory) was used to make UMI-labeled 5' RACE TRB cDNA libraries. The full amount of extracted RNA was used for cDNA synthesis, and the full amount of resulting cDNA was used for PCR amplification. The libraries were made side by side, with each library going through the same number of PCR cycles. In the paper's pipeline: With a requirement of at least two reads per UMI, MIGEC and MiXCR extracted about 50,000 +/- 10,000 unique UMI-labeled TRB cDNA molecules per library. On average, each library contained roughly 40,000 +/- 10,000 functional in-frame TRB CDR3 nucleotide clonotypes without stop codons. After each sample was downsampled to 5000 UMI-labeled TRB molecules, VDJtools was used to calculate diversity metrics such as normalized Shannon-Wiener and Chao1. VDJtools computed clonotype-size-weighted physicochemical properties of the central five CDR3 residues: interaction energy, strength, volume and Kidera factor 4. TCRdb reprocessed the reads, so every CDR3 protein sequence counts as one entry and DNA is not shown. The V and J calls and clone size come from TCRdb's table, not from the authors' own analysis. The sample's clone listing holds about 130,000 distinct CDR3 sequences. Jointly, the top ten make up nearly 0.5% of the sample.

Each CD8+ T cell subset was flow-sorted in triplicate, with 250,000 to 350,000 cells per subset placed directly into RLT lysis buffer. To keep memory contaminants out, a stringent definition of naive CD8+ T cells was applied: CD45RO-CCR7+CD27+CD95-. Peripheral blood mononuclear cells were isolated from buffy coats by standard density gradient centrifugation. Naive CXCR3-negative and CXCR3-positive CD8+ T cells were flow-sorted using a FACSAria III. An RNeasy Mini Kit was used to extract total RNA from the sorted cells. The CDR3 goes from the cysteine to the phenylalanine over 16 residues. No DNA has been recorded. The CDR1 and CDR2 encoded by the germline V gene are ENHRY and SYGVKD.

The V and J segments used are TRBV10-3 and TRBJ2-7; the TCRdb D gene call, TRBD1, has no DNA to confirm it. The origin of this receptor is a human donor in good health. Some clones in this sample may be carry-over from other donors' samples. Sequencing input: naive CXCR3- CD8+ T cells from blood. The cell subset or site label here, explained by the study, means: CD45RO-CCR7+CD27+CD95- naive CD8+ T cells lacking CXCR3 (TNR3-). CDR3 protein: CAISGESGASSYEQYF.